Listed below are T cell receptor beta chains from one sample, sequenced in a study of blood T cells in healthy people across ages. TCRdb processed the 5' RACE reads anew with MiXCR; each CDR3 protein has one entry. This sample yields more than 800,000 distinct CDR3 sequences, of which roughly 26% are seen a single time; roughly 17% belongs to the top ten. The specimen sequenced was blood. These receptor sequences come from a woman of 80 years or more in good health. Both conserved end residues are part of each CDR3. A D gene is named only where the DNA matches it firmly. Not every row has a clone size; where given, it reads once, few, many or a size class.

CDR3aa	CDR3nt	abundance	v_gene	d_gene	j_gene
CASSNSGLGEQFF	TGTGCCAGCAGCAACTCCGGACTAGGTGAGCAGTTCTTC	many	TRBV7-2	TRBD2	TRBJ2-1
CASSLDPSFYEQYF	TGTGCCAGCAGTCTAGATCCGTCTTTCTACGAGCAGTACTTC	.	TRBV6-2/TRBV6-3	.	TRBJ2-7
CSARDPSGSSYEQYF	TGCAGTGCTAGAGATCCTAGCGGGAGCTCCTACGAGCAGTACTTC	many	TRBV20-1	TRBD2	TRBJ2-7
CAGKVLAGDNERFF	TGTGCCGGCAAGGTTTTAGCTGGGGACAATGAGCGGTTCTTC	.	TRBV12-3/TRBV12-4	.	TRBJ2-1
CACSTWTESNTGELFF	TGTGCCTGCAGCACCTGGACAGAGTCGAACACCGGGGAGCTGTTTTTT	.	TRBV11-2	.	TRBJ2-2
CASSSRQISSYEQYF	TGTGCCAGCAGTTCGCGGCAGATAAGCTCCTACGAGCAGTACTTC	.	TRBV27	.	TRBJ2-7
CASSVGGTSAINEQFF	TGTGCCAGCAGCGTAGGAGGGACTAGCGCGATCAATGAGCAGTTCTTC	many	TRBV9	TRBD2	TRBJ2-1
CASSPSGQITGELFF	TGTGCCAGCAGTCCCTCCGGGCAGATCACCGGGGAGCTGTTTTTT	.	TRBV12-3/TRBV12-4	.	TRBJ2-2
CASSQGDSPSLETQYF	TGCGCCAGCAGCCAAGGGGACAGCCCCTCTCTAGAGACCCAGTACTTC	many	TRBV4-3	TRBD1	TRBJ2-5
CSAYDGDGYTF	TGCAGTGCGTACGACGGGGATGGCTACACCTTC	.	TRBV20-1	.	TRBJ1-2
CASSLGTGYNEQFF	TGCGCCAGCAGCTTGGGGACAGGGTACAATGAGCAGTTCTTC	many	TRBV5-1	TRBD1	TRBJ2-1
CASSSLGAGGLKTQYF	TGTGCCAGCAGCTCCCTAGGAGCGGGGGGGCTAAAGACCCAGTACTTC	many	TRBV27	TRBD2	TRBJ2-5
CASSPTGKLETQYF	TGTGCCAGCAGCCCGACAGGGAAGTTAGAGACCCAGTACTTC	many	TRBV14	TRBD1	TRBJ2-5
CSVKVSPREQFF	TGCAGTGTCAAGGTCTCCCCCAGAGAGCAGTTCTTC	.	TRBV20-1	.	TRBJ2-1
CASSFRDRGLMQDTQYF	TGCGCCAGCAGCTTCCGGGACAGGGGTTTAATGCAGGATACGCAGTATTTT	many	TRBV5-1	TRBD1	TRBJ2-3
CASSHPQLNEKLFF	TGTGCCAGCTCACATCCGCAGCTTAATGAAAAACTGTTTTTT	.	TRBV18	.	TRBJ1-4
CASSLGGGTNTGELFF	TGTGCCAGCAGCTTAGGGGGGGGAACGAACACCGGGGAGCTGTTTTTT	.	TRBV11-2	TRBD2	TRBJ2-2
CASTDPGGQETQYF	TGTGCCAGCACTGACCCCGGGGGACAAGAGACCCAGTACTTC	.	TRBV7-2	.	TRBJ2-5
CASSLGVRGPYGYTF	TGTGCCAGCAGCTTAGGGGTCCGGGGACCCTATGGCTACACCTTC	many	TRBV7-9	.	TRBJ1-2
CSARDLSGGVTGELFF	TGCAGTGCTAGAGATCTAAGCGGGGGGGTTACCGGGGAGCTGTTTTTT	.	TRBV20-1	TRBD2	TRBJ2-2
CSAPDPNGYTF	TGCAGTGCTCCGGACCCCAATGGCTACACCTTC	few	TRBV20-1	.	TRBJ1-2
CASSSFGENVGEQFF	TGTGCCAGCAGTTCCTTCGGTGAGAACGTCGGTGAGCAGTTCTTC	.	TRBV7-9	.	TRBJ2-1
CASSLRQGASLAGLAKNIQYF	TGTGCCAGCAGTTTACGACAGGGGGCCTCTCTAGCGGGCCTAGCCAAAAACATTCAGTACTTC	few	TRBV12-3/TRBV12-4	TRBD1	TRBJ2-4
CSARGQPPSWGQFF	TGCAGTGCTAGAGGGCAGCCACCCTCCTGGGGGCAGTTCTTC	many	TRBV20-1	.	TRBJ2-1
CSARWGGVYNEQYF	TGCAGTGCTAGATGGGGGGGGGTCTACAATGAGCAGTACTTC	few	TRBV20-1	TRBD2	TRBJ2-7